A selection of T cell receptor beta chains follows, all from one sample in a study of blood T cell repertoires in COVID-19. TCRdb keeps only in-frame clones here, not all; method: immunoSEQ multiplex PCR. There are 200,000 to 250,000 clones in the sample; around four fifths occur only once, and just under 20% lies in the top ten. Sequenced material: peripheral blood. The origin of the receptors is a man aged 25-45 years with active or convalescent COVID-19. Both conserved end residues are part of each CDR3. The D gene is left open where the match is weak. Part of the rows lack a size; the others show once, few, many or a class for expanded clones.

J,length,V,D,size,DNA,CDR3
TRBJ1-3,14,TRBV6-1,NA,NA,TGTGCCAGCAGTGACCGGGGGAAGGGAAACACCATATATTTT,CASSDRGKGNTIYF
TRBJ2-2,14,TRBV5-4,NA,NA,TGTGCCAGCAGCTTACGAGACAGGACCGGGGAGCTGTTTTTT,CASSLRDRTGELFF
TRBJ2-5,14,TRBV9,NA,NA,TGTGCCAGCAGCGCCGGCGGGTATGAGGAGACCCAGTACTTC,CASSAGGYEETQYF
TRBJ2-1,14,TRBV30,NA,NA,TGTGCCTGGAGGGACAGAAGCCTTTACAATGAGCAGTTCTTC,CAWRDRSLYNEQFF
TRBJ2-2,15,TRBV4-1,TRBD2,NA,TGCGCCAGCAGCCAAGGGGAGGGATCATCCGGGGAGCTGTTTTTT,CASSQGEGSSGELFF
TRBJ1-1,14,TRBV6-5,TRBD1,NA,TGTGCCAGCAGCCGACAGGGTGTCGGCACTGAAGCTTTCTTT,CASSRQGVGTEAFF
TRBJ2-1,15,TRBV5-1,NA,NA,TGCGCCAGCAGCTTGGCTCCCAGCTCCTACAATGAGCAGTTCTTC,CASSLAPSSYNEQFF
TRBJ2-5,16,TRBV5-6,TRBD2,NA,TGTGCCAGCAGCTCCCCTTTGCGGGGGGGCCCTGGGACCCAGTACTTC,CASSSPLRGGPGTQYF
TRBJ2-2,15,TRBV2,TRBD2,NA,TGTGCCAGCTGGACTAGCGGGGGTTACGCCGGGGAGCTGTTTTTT,CASWTSGGYAGELFF
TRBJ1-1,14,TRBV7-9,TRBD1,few,TGTGCCAGCAGCTTAGGGGACAGGAACACTGAAGCTTTCTTT,CASSLGDRNTEAFF
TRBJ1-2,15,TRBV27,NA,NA,TGTGCCAGCAGTTTCGATCGGGACACCTCTTTTGGCTACACCTTC,CASSFDRDTSFGYTF
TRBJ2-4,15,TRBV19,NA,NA,TGTGCCAGTAGTACCACAGGGTTAGCCAAAAACATTCAGTACTTC,CASSTTGLAKNIQYF
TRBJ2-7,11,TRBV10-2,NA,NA,TGCGCCAGCAGTGGCGCCTACGAGCAGTACTTC,CASSGAYEQYF
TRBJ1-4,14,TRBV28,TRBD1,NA,TGTGCCAGCAGGCCCAACAGGGGCAATGAAAAACTGTTTTTT,CASRPNRGNEKLFF
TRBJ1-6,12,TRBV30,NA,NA,TGTGCCTGGGTCCAGGATAATTCACCCCTCCACTTT,CAWVQDNSPLHF
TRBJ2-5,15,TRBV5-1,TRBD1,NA,TGCGCCAGCAGCGGGGGGACAGGGGGTCCTGAGACCCAGTACTTC,CASSGGTGGPETQYF
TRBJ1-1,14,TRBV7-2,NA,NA,TGTGCCAGCAGTCCTACTTTAATGAACACTGAAGCTTTCTTT,CASSPTLMNTEAFF
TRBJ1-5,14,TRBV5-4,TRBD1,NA,TGTGCCAGCAGCCGGACAGGGAGCAATCAGCCCCAGCATTTT,CASSRTGSNQPQHF